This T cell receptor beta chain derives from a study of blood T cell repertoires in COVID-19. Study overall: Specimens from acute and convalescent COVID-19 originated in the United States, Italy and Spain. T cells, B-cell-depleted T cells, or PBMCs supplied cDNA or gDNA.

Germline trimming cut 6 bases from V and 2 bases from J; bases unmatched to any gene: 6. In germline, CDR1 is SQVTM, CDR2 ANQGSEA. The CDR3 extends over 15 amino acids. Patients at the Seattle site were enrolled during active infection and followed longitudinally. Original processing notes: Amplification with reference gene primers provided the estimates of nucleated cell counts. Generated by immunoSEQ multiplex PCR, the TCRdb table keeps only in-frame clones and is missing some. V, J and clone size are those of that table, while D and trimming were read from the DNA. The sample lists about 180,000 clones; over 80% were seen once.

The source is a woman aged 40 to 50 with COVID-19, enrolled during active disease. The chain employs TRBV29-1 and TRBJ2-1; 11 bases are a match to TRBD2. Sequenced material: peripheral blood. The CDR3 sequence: CSVHGTSGPYNEQFF. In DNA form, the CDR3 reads TGCAGCGTGCACGGGACTAGCGGCCCCTACAATGAGCAGTTCTTC.